This T cell receptor (beta chain) emerged from a study of T cell repertoires in cytomegalovirus infection (dated 2019 in TCRdb). About the study as a whole: Recently identified HLA-C-restricted CMV epitopes, whose presentation resists viral immunomodulation, were targeted by peptide stimulations together with well-studied HLA-B-restricted epitopes. Because public TCR beta signatures pointed to carriage of CMV infection together with the matching HLA type, the HLA type of each donor mattered for the analysis.

The treatment or condition label, as the study defines it: in vitro stimulation with specific CMV peptide epitopes to enrich CMV-specific T cells. What the research found in general, with its limitations: The ex vivo response was dominated by HLA-C-restricted CMV-specific TCR beta clonotypes, which also provided the single most frequent clonotype in two of eight donors. Cumulative frequency of public TCR beta family members discriminated carriers of CMV infection plus the relevant HLA type in this cohort and an independent 352-donor cohort.

In the case of this clonotype: The antigen this receptor binds is unknown. No much larger clone exists at a distance of one base, and base qualities are not known.

Sequencing took place on an Illumina HiSeq 1500. The public reads were quality trimmed at Q25 with fastp and then assembled into clones with MiXCR by TCRdb, keeping productive beta chains. Rows with a matching CDR3 protein are joined into one entry that keeps the most common DNA and genes. The sample includes approximately 120,000 distinct CDR3 sequences, with around 30% observed a single time. Together, the top ten hold under 70% of the sample. The specimen comprised CD8+ T cells from cultured PBMCs, sampled from culture after CMV antigen stimulation. The sequence came from a human donor in good health (CMV status not recorded). Some clones in this sample may be carry-over from other donors' samples.

The sequenced DNA is TGCGCCAGCAGCCCAGGGTCAGGGGGCGCAGATTTGGCTGAAGCTTTCTTT. This gives the protein CASSPGSGGADLAEAFF. The chain couples TRBV4-3 to TRBJ1-1, with 8 central nucleotides matching TRBD1. Including cysteine and phenylalanine, the CDR3 has 17 amino acids. Only CDR3 DNA is held: 51 bases, read in frame from base 1. V is cut back by 4 bases and J by 6 bases, with 16 bases in the junction unmatched. The germline V gene specifies LGHNA as CDR1 and YSLEER as CDR2.